The 26 T cell receptor beta chains below were found in one sample sequenced in a study of cytomegalovirus exposure and HLA in healthy donors. Researchers ran the PCR with 60 Vbeta and 13 Jbeta primers. This table comes from immunoSEQ multiplex PCR, and its TCRdb copy is limited to in-frame clones, with some not included. The sample has approximately 220,000 clones, approximately 81% seen once; the top ten hold approximately 2.9%. The sequencing input was PBMCs. These receptors all come from a man aged 25 to 40 in good health and CMV-seronegative.

The CDR3 nucleotides read TGTGCCAGCTTACAGGGGGCGAACACCGGGGAGCTGTTTTTT. Protein sequence: CASLQGANTGELFF. The chain couples TRBV2 to TRBJ2-2, with TRBD1 identical over 8 bases. Losses at the gene ends were 8 bases for V and 0 bases for J; bases not matched to a gene: 2. The CDR3 contains 14 residues. Germline CDR1 SNHLY, CDR2 FYNNEI. Filled out from reference TRBV2 and TRBJ2-2, the complete variable domain reads EPEVTQTPSHQVTQMGQEVILRCVPISNHLYFYWYRQILGQKVEFLVSFYNNEISEKSEIFDDQFSVERPDGSNFTLKIRSTKLEDSAMYFCASLQGANTGELFFGEGSRLTVL.

V is TRBV5-1 and J is TRBJ1-1, with D perhaps matching TRBD1 (5 bases). CDR3 length: 15 residues. V was clipped by 1 base and J by 0 bases, with 10 bases between them. Germline assignment: CDR1 SGHRS and CDR2 YFSETQ. DNA for the CDR3: TGCGCCAGCAGCTTGATGGGGGGGGTGAACACTGAAGCTTTCTTT. It codes for CASSLMGGVNTEAFF.

V and J are TRBV7-9 and TRBJ1-4; TRBD1 matches at 7 bases. The CDR3 runs 17 residues. CDR1 SEHNR and CDR2 FQNEAQ come from the germline V gene (reference sequence). J lost 1 base, V lost 1 base, and 6 bases had no gene match. The CDR3 protein is CASSLVLRTGTNEKLFF. DNA of the CDR3: TGTGCCAGCAGCTTAGTTCTGAGGACAGGAACTAATGAAAAACTGTTTTTT.

V and J are TRBV7-9 and TRBJ1-1, with D unresolved. In germline, CDR1 is SEHNR, CDR2 FQNEAQ (reference sequence). CDR3 length: 15 residues. V was pared by 0 bases and J by 3 bases, with 11 bases between. As DNA, the CDR3 is TGTGCCAGCAGCTTAGCACTCGGGGTGTACACTGAAGCTTTCTTT. This sequence encodes CASSLALGVYTEAFF.

This clone appeared once. This sequence joins TRBV28 and TRBJ2-3; the D gene is possibly TRBD1 (6 bases). The CDR3 has 14 residues. CDR1 is MDHEN, CDR2 SYDVKM, per germline. V lost 5 bases and J 9 bases, leaving 18 bases between the germline ends. CDR3 nucleotides: TGTGCCAGCAGTATTCAACAGGGTGGGTCGACGCAGTATTTT. Residues: CASSIQQGGSTQYF.

V gene TRBV7-2 combines with J gene TRBJ2-1; no clear D gene. V lost 5 bases, J lost 6 bases, and 8 bases lay in between. This CDR3 comprises 12 residues. CDR1 and CDR2 from the germline V gene are SGHTA and FQGNSA. CDR3 in DNA: TGTGCCAGCAGCCTGCGTGGCAATGAGCAGTTCTTC. This translates into CASSLRGNEQFF.

V and J are TRBV29-1 and TRBJ1-2; 8 bases map to TRBD1. The V gene end was trimmed by 6 bases and the J gene end by 2 bases; junction bases not matched to a gene: 8. Per germline, CDR1 SQVTM and CDR2 ANQGSEA. The CDR3 is 14 amino acids. The CDR3 here is CSVRDRGDNYGYTF. DNA of the CDR3: TGCAGCGTCCGCGACAGGGGAGACAACTATGGCTACACCTTC.

This clone was recorded only once. The J gene is TRBJ2-7, the V gene TRBV29-1; a possible D gene is TRBD2 (5 bases). The germline V and J ends were trimmed by 6 bases and 0 bases, with 18 bases remaining between them. CDR1 and CDR2 (germline): SQVTM, ANQGSEA. There are 15 residues in the CDR3. The DNA of the CDR3 is TGCAGCGTGACACGTTTAGGGAGTAGCTCCTACGAGCAGTACTTC. Its protein product is CSVTRLGSSSYEQYF.

The rearrangement uses TRBV19 and TRBJ1-4, with no clear D. In germline, CDR1 is LNHDA, CDR2 SQIVND (reference sequence). CDR3 length: 15 amino acids. V lost 8 bases and J lost 0, with 13 bases in between. DNA for the CDR3: TGTGCCAGTCGAGCCAATGATGCAACTAATGAAAAACTGTTTTTT. Protein product: CASRANDATNEKLFF.

The chain uses TRBV2 and TRBJ2-3; 8 nucleotides agree with TRBD1. CDR1 is SNHLY and CDR2 is FYNNEI in the germline V gene. The CDR3 loop spans 14 amino acids. V gave up 8 bases and J gave up 8 bases; unmatched junction bases: 12. CDR3 loop: CASPDRGSAGTQYF. The CDR3 DNA sequence: TGTGCCAGCCCCGACAGGGGTTCGGCAGGTACGCAGTATTTT.

This chain's CDR3 is CASSPRRGEQFF. CDR3 nucleotides: TGTGCCAGCAGCCCGAGGAGAGGGGAGCAGTTCTTC. The chain combines TRBV5-6 with TRBJ2-1, with D tentatively TRBD2 (5 bases). Germline lookup yields CDR1 SGHDT and CDR2 YYEEEE. This CDR3 has 12 residues. V was pared by 4 bases and J by 10 bases, with 12 bases between.

The rearrangement joins TRBV28 to TRBJ1-1; D may be TRBD1 (6 bases). From germline, CDR1 is MDHEN and CDR2 SYDVKM. V lost 3 bases and J 8 bases, leaving 10 bases between the germline ends. This CDR3 is 12 amino acids long. CDR3 coding DNA: TGTGCCAGCAGTTTTGAGGGGGGGGAAGCTTTCTTT. Translating it yields CASSFEGGEAFF. Full variable domain (missing parts from reference TRBV28 and TRBJ1-1): DVKVTQSSRYLVKRTGEKVFLECVQDMDHENMFWYRQDPGLGLRLIYFSYDVKMKEKGDIPEGYSVSREKKERFSLILESASTNQTSMYLCASSFEGGEAFFGQGTRLTVV.

The J gene is TRBJ2-7, the V gene TRBV28; no reliable D call. The V gene lost 10 bases and the J gene lost 4 bases, with 23 bases spanning the gap. This CDR3 has 15 residues. Germline V lookup: CDR1 MDHEN, CDR2 SYDVKM. The CDR3 DNA follows: TGTGCCACCATTTCCGAGACCAGACTTCTTTACGAGCAGTACTTC. This translates into CATISETRLLYEQYF.

The chain couples TRBV2 to TRBJ1-5; TRBD1 is a possible D gene (6 bases). Deletions cut 7 bases from V and 1 base from J, with 14 bases between. CDR3 size: 15 residues. CDR1 and CDR2 (germline): SNHLY, FYNNEI. CDR3 coding DNA: TGTGCCAGCAAACTAGACAGGACGAGCAATCAGCCCCAGCATTTT. It specifies CASKLDRTSNQPQHF.

This clone showed up just a few times. This chain connects TRBV7-2 to TRBJ2-1; 7 nucleotides match TRBD2. The CDR3 loop spans 18 amino acids. Losses at the gene ends were 1 base for V and 7 bases for J; bases not matched to a gene: 16. Looked up from germline, CDR1 is SGHTA and CDR2 is FQGNSA. In DNA form, the CDR3 reads TGTGCCAGCAGCTTAGTGGTTATGAGTGGGGGGGTTTTTAATGAGCAGTTCTTC. Protein sequence: CASSLVVMSGGVFNEQFF. The full variable domain, its missing parts supplied by reference TRBV7-2 and TRBJ2-1, is GAGVSQSPSNKVTEKGKDVELRCDPISGHTALYWYRQSLGQGLEFLIYFQGNSAPDKSGLPSDRFSAERTGGSVSTLTIQRTQQEDSAVYLCASSLVVMSGGVFNEQFFGPGTRLTVL.

This clone was seen once. The chain joins TRBV28 to TRBJ1-6, with 8 bases matching TRBD1. Germline trimming cut 5 bases from V and 0 bases from J; bases unmatched to any gene: 9. Germline-derived CDR1 and CDR2 are MDHEN and SYDVKM. This CDR3 contains 18 residues. CDR3 sequence (DNA): TGTGCCAGCAGTGCGACAGGGGCCCCGAGCTCCTATAATTCACCCCTCCACTTT. Translating it yields CASSATGAPSSYNSPLHF. Full variable domain (remainder filled in from reference TRBV28 and TRBJ1-6): DVKVTQSSRYLVKRTGEKVFLECVQDMDHENMFWYRQDPGLGLRLIYFSYDVKMKEKGDIPEGYSVSREKKERFSLILESASTNQTSMYLCASSATGAPSSYNSPLHFGNGTRLTVT.

This sequence joins TRBV2 and TRBJ2-3; 7 bases line up with TRBD2. The V and J ends lost 6 bases and 2 bases, in that order; junction bases with no gene match: 11. This CDR3 is built from 16 residues. Per the germline V gene, CDR1 is SNHLY and CDR2 is FYNNEI. As DNA, the CDR3 is TGTGCCAGCAGGGGTAGACTAGCCGAGGTCACAGATACGCAGTATTTT. Translated, it gives CASRGRLAEVTDTQYF.

The J gene is TRBJ2-7, the V gene TRBV27, with D maybe TRBD2 (6 bases). The CDR3 loop spans 16 amino acids. Germline V CDR1 and CDR2: MNHEY, SMNVEV (reference sequence). The ends were cut back, 1 base at V and 4 bases at J, with 17 bases in the middle. CDR3 DNA sequence: TGTGCCAGCAGTTTATGGGGGGATCGTCTCGTTTACGAGCAGTACTTC. Protein sequence: CASSLWGDRLVYEQYF.

The rearrangement uses TRBV5-1 and TRBJ1-3; D perhaps matches TRBD1 (6 bases). Germline V gene sequence: CDR1 SGHRS, CDR2 YFSETQ. Trimming removed 0 bases from V and 2 bases from J, with 6 bases in between. This CDR3 spans 14 amino acids. The chain's CDR3 is CASSLAGAGNTIYF. DNA of the CDR3: TGCGCCAGCAGCTTGGCAGGGGCTGGAAACACCATATATTTT. The whole variable domain, remainder taken from reference TRBV5-1 and TRBJ1-3, is KAGVTQTPRYLIKTRGQQVTLSCSPISGHRSVSWYQQTPGQGLQFLFEYFSETQRNKGNFPGRFSGRQFSNSRSEMNVSTLELGDSALYLCASSLAGAGNTIYFGEGSWLTVV.

This rearrangement joins TRBV27 to TRBJ2-1; 14 nucleotides align to TRBD2. The CDR3 has 18 residues. Losses at the gene ends were 4 bases for V and 0 bases for J; bases not matched to a gene: 5. The germline gives CDR1 MNHEY, CDR2 SMNVEV (reference sequence). CDR3 protein: CASSSGTSGGHSYNEQFF. Written as DNA, the CDR3 is TGTGCCAGCAGTTCCGGGACTAGCGGGGGTCACTCCTACAATGAGCAGTTCTTC.

The chain couples TRBV19 to TRBJ1-6; the match to TRBD1 covers 9 bases. The germline V gene encodes CDR1 LNHDA and CDR2 SQIVND (reference sequence). V gave up 10 bases and J gave up 8 bases; unmatched junction bases: 9. The CDR3 runs 14 residues. The CDR3 DNA reads as TGTGCCACCAGCATACAGGGGGCCGATTCACCCCTCCACTTT. This gives the protein CATSIQGADSPLHF.

The rearrangement joins TRBV9 to TRBJ2-3, with 8 bases fitting TRBD1. CDR1 and CDR2 (germline): SGDLS, YYNGEE. This CDR3 comprises 16 residues. J gave up 6 bases and V 0 bases, and 9 bases lay outside the gene matches. The CDR3 DNA reads TGTGCCAGCAGCGTAGAGGACAGGGACCCCCCGGATACGCAGTATTTT. It encodes CASSVEDRDPPDTQYF.

Comments on this clone: At one boundary the junction diverges from the germline segment, which might be a read error. The J gene is TRBJ2-6, the V gene TRBV10-3, with 10 nucleotides matching TRBD1. The CDR3 totals 17 residues. Per germline, CDR1 ENHRY and CDR2 SYGVKD. The CDR3 is CAIKGSGQGTGASVLTF. The CDR3 region has the DNA TGTGCCATCAAAGGGTCGGGACAGGGGACCGGGGCCAGCGTCCTGACTTTC.

In nucleotides, the CDR3 is TGTGCCAGCAGCTTGGCCGGGAGGGCTTACGAGCAGTACTTC. Protein sequence: CASSLAGRAYEQYF. V is TRBV5-4 and J is TRBJ2-5; 8 nucleotides align to TRBD2. Gene TRBJ2-7 matches the end of the DNA better, so the J call may be wrong. Looked up from germline, CDR1 is SGHNT and CDR2 is YYREEE (reference sequence). The CDR3 is made up of 14 amino acids.

The rearrangement uses TRBV6-1 and TRBJ1-2, with D uncertain. Trimming pared 2 bases from V and 7 bases from J, leaving 17 bases between. Germline-derived CDR1 and CDR2 are MNHNS and SASEGT. There are 15 residues in the CDR3. The CDR3 DNA sequence: TGTGCCAGCAGTGAAATGGAGGCCCTCGGTCGTGGCTACACCTTC. Translated, it gives CASSEMEALGRGYTF.

The rearrangement joins TRBV14 to TRBJ2-1; 12 positions match TRBD2. The CDR3 is 20 amino acids. The germline V gene encodes CDR1 SGHDN and CDR2 FVKESK. Losses at the gene ends were 2 bases for V and 0 bases for J; bases not matched to a gene: 11. The CDR3: CASSQPGLAGFISSYNEQFF. Here the CDR3 DNA reads TGTGCCAGCAGCCAACCGGGACTAGCGGGCTTTATAAGCTCCTACAATGAGCAGTTCTTC.